These 28 T cell receptor beta chains originate from one sample sequenced in a study of regulatory T cells in long-lasting Graves disease. Time point reported: newly diagnosed GD, antithyroid drugs for less than 3 months. PBMC RNA served as the TCR library source. Through Arm-PCR of CDR3 regions and iRepertoire HTBI primers, TCR beta libraries were built. MiXCR, applied by TCRdb to the multiplex PCR reads, yields one record per CDR3 protein. Among around 400,000 distinct CDR3 sequences listed, around a sixth were seen once. Sample: peripheral blood mononuclear cells (PBMCs), taken at new diagnosis, from a patient treated with antithyroid drugs. Receptor source: a female donor with Graves disease.

This clonotype was seen ten or more times. The rearrangement uses TRBV30 and TRBJ1-2, with D possibly TRBD1 on 6 matching bases. The CDR3 is 14 residues long. Looked up from germline, CDR1 is GTSNPN and CDR2 is SVGIG (reference sequence). Trimming removed 4 bases at V and 6 bases at J, with 18 bases between. The CDR3 sequence is CAWNRQGHPDGYTF. The CDR3 nucleotides are TGTGCCTGGAATAGGCAGGGGCATCCGGATGGCTACACCTTC.

This clonotype was observed at least ten times. The rearrangement links TRBV7-9 to TRBJ2-3; D ambiguous. Germline V gene data show CDR1 as SEHNR and CDR2 as FQNEAQ (reference sequence). Trimming took 1 base from V and 4 from J, leaving 9 bases between them. CDR3 length: 14 residues. CDR3 sequence: CASSLVESPDTQYF. The CDR3 DNA is TGTGCCAGCAGCTTAGTAGAGAGCCCAGATACGCAGTATTTT. Full variable domain (outside the CDR3, taken from reference TRBV7-9 and TRBJ2-3): DTGVSQNPRHKITKRGQNVTFRCDPISEHNRLYWYRQTLGQGPEFLTYFQNEAQLEKSRLLSDRFSAERPKGSFSTLEIQRTEQGDSAMYLCASSLVESPDTQYFGPGTRLTVL.

The V and J genes are TRBV4-3 and TRBJ1-2, with D perhaps matching TRBD1 (5 bases). Germline V gene sequence: CDR1 LGHNA, CDR2 YSLEER. V gave up 3 bases and J gave up 7 bases, with 18 bases separating them. CDR3 size: 15 residues. The CDR3 region is CASSHQDTQSIGYTF. As DNA, the CDR3 is TGCGCCAGCAGCCATCAGGACACTCAATCGATTGGCTACACCTTC.

Ten or more counts support this clonotype. V and J are TRBV11-2 and TRBJ2-6; D is possibly TRBD1 (6 bases). CDR1 is SGHAT, CDR2 FQNNGV, per germline. Trimming removed 5 bases at V and 4 bases at J, with 12 bases between. The CDR3 is made up of 15 amino acids. The CDR3 DNA follows: TGTGCCAGCAGCCATACAGGGAGAGGGGCCAACGTCCTGACTTTC. The encoded protein is CASSHTGRGANVLTF.

This clonotype was detected ten times or more. The chain combines TRBV7-8 with TRBJ1-1; D possibly corresponds to TRBD1 (5 bases). Trimming took off 1 base at V and 0 bases at J, with 9 bases between the two ends. The CDR3 sequence is 15 residues long. The V gene's germline CDR1 is SGHVS and CDR2 FQNEAQ. As DNA, the CDR3 is TGTGCCAGCAGCTTAGATGACAGATTGAACACTGAAGCTTTCTTT. This sequence encodes CASSLDDRLNTEAFF. Based on the CDR3 plus reference TRBV7-8 and TRBJ1-1, the full variable domain is GAGVSQSPRYKVAKRGQDVALRCDPISGHVSLFWYQQALGQGPEFLTYFQNEAQLDKSGLPSDRFFAERPEGSVSTLKIQRTQQEDSAVYLCASSLDDRLNTEAFFGQGTRLTVV.

In its sample, this clonotype was seen a few times. The J gene is TRBJ2-5, the V gene TRBV4-1, with D possibly matching TRBD1 (5 bases). V was pared by 5 bases and J by 0 bases, with 13 bases between. The CDR3 covers 15 residues. CDR1 is MGHRA, CDR2 YSYEKL, per germline. The CDR3 is CASSSPDRNQETQYF. The CDR3, as DNA: TGCGCCAGCAGCTCCCCAGACAGAAACCAAGAGACCCAGTACTTC.

In this sample, this clonotype turned up a few times. The CDR3 reads CASRWTGGGNTIYF. The CDR3 coding sequence is TGTGCCAGCAGGTGGACAGGGGGAGGAAACACCATATATTTT. The chain joins TRBV6-1 to TRBJ1-3, with 10 bases identical to TRBD1. The V segment lost 6 bases and the J segment 4 bases; nucleotides outside the gene matches: 3. The CDR3 totals 14 residues. Germline V lookup: CDR1 MNHNS, CDR2 SASEGT.

This clonotype came up a few times. The chain employs TRBV5-1 and TRBJ2-1; 9 bases are a match to TRBD1. CDR3 size: 17 residues. Germline CDR1 is SGHRS and CDR2 is YFSETQ. With V trimmed by 3 bases and J by 4 bases, 11 bases remained unmatched. The chain's CDR3 is CASSWTGDRVGYNEQFF. The DNA for the CDR3 is TGCGCCAGCAGCTGGACTGGGGACAGGGTAGGATACAATGAGCAGTTCTTC.

The J gene is TRBJ1-6, the V gene TRBV28; D gene uncertain. Germline-derived CDR1 and CDR2 are MDHEN and SYDVKM. The CDR3 contains 18 residues. V dropped 2 bases and J dropped 4 bases, with 18 bases sitting between them. CDR3 DNA sequence: TGTGCCAGCAGTTTAGCATCATACGCGACATCATATAATTCACCCCTCCACTTT. It yields the protein CASSLASYATSYNSPLHF.

To note about this clonotype: A far bigger clonotype differs at one base, so this is likely a read error. This CDR3 reads CASSLRTQVGTDTQYF. The CDR3 DNA is TGTGCCAGCAGTTTGAGGACACAGGTGGGCACAGATACGCAGTATTTT. The chain carries TRBV6-2 or TRBV6-3 and TRBJ2-3, with a tentative D call TRBD1 (5 bases). The CDR3 loop spans 16 amino acids. In germline, CDR1 is MNHEY, CDR2 SVGEGT. V was pared by 4 bases and J by 1 base, with 15 bases between.

This clonotype occurred a few times. This sequence joins TRBV6-1 and TRBJ1-1; no firm D call. V lost 6 bases and J lost 0, with 11 bases in between. Per the germline V gene, CDR1 is MNHNS and CDR2 is SASEGT. The CDR3 has 14 residues. The CDR3 bases are TGTGCCAGCAGCCGAGCCCCGATGAACACTGAAGCTTTCTTT. The encoded protein is CASSRAPMNTEAFF.

At least ten counts were recorded for this clonotype. V and J are TRBV28 and TRBJ1-2; weak D call: TRBD1 (6 bases). The CDR3 consists of 15 residues. Germline lookup yields CDR1 MDHEN and CDR2 SYDVKM. V lost 6 bases and J 4 bases, leaving 18 bases between the germline ends. In nucleotides, the CDR3 is TGTGCCAGCAGAACTCCGGCAGGGGTGGGCTATGGCTACACCTTC. It translates to CASRTPAGVGYGYTF.

In this sample, this clonotype turned up many times. This sequence joins TRBV7-9 and TRBJ2-5, with 13 bases matching TRBD2. CDR1 is SEHNR and CDR2 is FQNEAQ in the germline V gene (reference sequence). The CDR3 is made up of 16 amino acids. The V gene end was trimmed by 1 base and the J gene end by 5 bases; junction bases not matched to a gene: 4. The CDR3 DNA sequence: TGTGCCAGCAGCTTAGGACGACTAGCGGGAGGCGAGACCCAGTACTTC. The encoded protein is CASSLGRLAGGETQYF.

This clonotype showed up many times. The chain joins TRBV7-8 to TRBJ2-5; 9 positions match TRBD1. This CDR3 is 15 amino acids long. V lost 11 bases to trimming and J lost 3 bases; unmatched junction nucleotides: 13. Germline V lookup: CDR1 SGHVS, CDR2 FQNEAQ. The CDR3 sequence is CAGSTAGTGKETQYF. CDR3 nucleotides: TGTGCCGGATCGACCGCCGGGACAGGGAAAGAGACCCAGTACTTC. The whole variable domain, remainder taken from reference TRBV7-8 and TRBJ2-5, is GAGVSQSPRYKVAKRGQDVALRCDPISGHVSLFWYQQALGQGPEFLTYFQNEAQLDKSGLPSDRFFAERPEGSVSTLKIQRTQQEDSAVYLCAGSTAGTGKETQYFGPGTRLLVL.

This clonotype was found a few times. This rearrangement joins TRBV7-9 to TRBJ2-1; TRBD2 matches 7 bases. After removal of 5 bases from V and 9 bases from J, the junction contained 13 bases not matched to a gene. Germline assignment: CDR1 SEHNR and CDR2 FQNEAQ (reference sequence). The CDR3 runs 15 residues. This chain's CDR3 is CASSVARGGLVEQFF. CDR3 bases: TGTGCCAGCAGCGTCGCGCGGGGAGGGTTAGTTGAGCAGTTCTTC.

This clonotype was seen at least ten times. The V call is TRBV11-2, the J call TRBJ2-7; D might be TRBD2 (7 bases). Trimming cost V 5 bases and J 0 bases, with 14 bases left between them. The length of the CDR3 is 15 residues. Germline CDR1 and CDR2: SGHAT and FQNNGV. The chain's CDR3 is CASSTIRGGSYEQYF. The CDR3 coding sequence is TGTGCCAGCAGCACTATTAGGGGGGGCTCCTACGAGCAGTACTTC. The whole variable domain, remainder taken from reference TRBV11-2 and TRBJ2-7, is EAGVAQSPRYKIIEKRQSVAFWCNPISGHATLYWYQQILGQGPKLLIQFQNNGVVDDSQLPKDRFSAERLKGVDSTLKIQPAKLEDSAVYLCASSTIRGGSYEQYFGPGTRLTVT.

This clonotype was detected ten times or more. V usage is TRBV24-1 and J usage is TRBJ2-3, with 10 bases lining up with TRBD2. The CDR3 is 16 residues long. The V and J ends lost 4 bases and 4 bases, in that order; junction bases with no gene match: 7. Germline assignment: CDR1 KGHDR and CDR2 SFDVKD. The CDR3, as DNA: TGTGCCACCAGTGACTTCCCAGCGGGAGGGTCAGATACGCAGTATTTT. Residues: CATSDFPAGGSDTQYF.

The J gene is TRBJ1-4, the V gene TRBV7-3, with D possibly being TRBD1 (5 bases). The V gene's germline CDR1 is SGHTA and CDR2 FQGTGA. Trimming cost V 5 bases and J 7 bases, with 17 bases left between them. The CDR3 length is 15 residues. DNA of the CDR3: TGTGCCAGCAGCCGCACACGCCGGGGGGTTGAAAAACTGTTTTTT. Its protein is CASSRTRRGVEKLFF.

This clonotype has a count of ten or more. The chain carries TRBV6-2 or TRBV6-3 and TRBJ2-7; the match to TRBD2 covers 7 bases. Germline V gene data show CDR1 as MNHEY and CDR2 as SVGEGT. The CDR3 covers 16 residues. The trim removed 6 bases at V and 2 bases at J, leaving 13 bases unmatched. The DNA of the CDR3 is TGTGCCAGCAGGGCGGTAGCCGGGAGGTCAACCTACGAGCAGTACTTC. Its translation is CASRAVAGRSTYEQYF.

This clonotype was recorded many times. The genes are TRBV20-1 and TRBJ1-6; D is perhaps TRBD1 (6 bases). The CDR3 is made up of 17 amino acids. V was shortened by 3 bases and J by 6 bases, with 21 bases between the two germline ends. CDR1 is DFQATT and CDR2 is SNEGSKA in the germline V gene (reference sequence). For the CDR3, the DNA is TGCAGTGCTAGGGATCCTGAGCAGGGGAATTCTAATTCACCCCTCCACTTT. It is translated as CSARDPEQGNSNSPLHF.

This clonotype was recorded many times. This chain joins TRBV3-1 and TRBJ1-2, with D maybe TRBD1 (5 bases). Germline loops: CDR1 LGHDT, CDR2 YNNKEL (reference sequence). The CDR3 loop spans 14 amino acids. V lost 0 bases, J lost 3 bases, and 8 bases lay in between. CDR3 sequence reads: CASSQDRGDYGYTF. In DNA form, the CDR3 reads TGTGCCAGCAGCCAAGACCGGGGGGACTATGGCTACACCTTC.

This clonotype was observed many times. The chain carries TRBV3-1 and TRBJ1-1; D not resolved. The CDR3 is 14 residues long. Trimming pared 1 base from V and 7 bases from J, leaving 13 bases between. Germline CDR1 is LGHDT and CDR2 is YNNKEL (reference sequence). The CDR3 region has the DNA TGTGCCAGCAGCCAAGGGGTGGCAGGCCTTGAAGCTTTCTTT. Translating gives CASSQGVAGLEAFF.

In its sample, this clonotype was seen many times. The rearrangement uses TRBV14 and TRBJ2-1; 9 nucleotides line up with TRBD2. The CDR3 contains 17 residues. V was clipped by 1 base and J by 3 bases; unmatched bases: 7. From germline, CDR1 is SGHDN and CDR2 FVKESK. The CDR3 nucleotides are TGTGCCAGCAGCCAAGGAGGAGTAGCGGGGGACTACAATGAGCAGTTCTTC. Encoded protein: CASSQGGVAGDYNEQFF. Using reference TRBV14 and TRBJ2-1 for the parts outside the CDR3, the full variable domain is EAGVTQFPSHSVIEKGQTVTLRCDPISGHDNLYWYRRVMGKEIKFLLHFVKESKQDESGMPNNRFLAERTGGTYSTLKVQPAELEDSGVYFCASSQGGVAGDYNEQFFGPGTRLTVL.

This clonotype appeared many times. The gene calls are TRBV5-1 and TRBJ1-2; D remains ambiguous. Per germline, CDR1 SGHRS and CDR2 YFSETQ. Trimming stripped 3 bases from V and 6 bases from J, with 9 bases between. The CDR3 consists of 12 residues. CDR3 residues: CASSSDTNGYTF. The CDR3 DNA is TGCGCCAGCAGCTCAGACACCAATGGCTACACCTTC.

The chain joins TRBV20-1 to TRBJ1-5, with a weak D call TRBD1 (6 bases). The CDR3 consists of 14 residues. Germline values: CDR1 DFQATT, CDR2 SNEGSKA (reference sequence). With 6 bases removed from V and 2 bases from J, the gap between germline ends came to 14 bases. In DNA form, the CDR3 reads TGCAGTGCCACAACAGGGATCGGCAATCAGCCCCAGCATTTT. It translates to CSATTGIGNQPQHF.

This clonotype was detected ten times or more. The chain combines TRBV15 with TRBJ1-1; TRBD1 aligns across 7 bases. Germline CDR1 and CDR2: LNHNV and YYDKDF (reference sequence). The CDR3 totals 14 residues. Trimming cost V 7 bases and J 1 base; bases outside gene matches: 6. In nucleotides, the CDR3 is TGTGCCACCACGCAGGACAGGAGGAACACTGAAGCTTTCTTT. Amino acids: CATTQDRRNTEAFF.

This clonotype was seen only a few times. The chain is built from TRBV4-3 and TRBJ2-7; D possibly corresponds to TRBD2 (5 bases). Looked up from germline, CDR1 is LGHNA and CDR2 is YSLEER. V was clipped by 0 bases and J by 0 bases, with 15 bases between them. The CDR3 has 17 amino acids. The CDR3 sequence: CASSQDPRAEISYEQYF. DNA for the CDR3: TGCGCCAGCAGCCAAGATCCGCGAGCGGAGATCTCCTACGAGCAGTACTTC.

This clonotype was observed many times. The chain uses TRBV30 and TRBJ2-2; D unclear. Germline-derived CDR1 and CDR2 are GTSNPN and SVGIG (reference sequence). With 5 bases removed from V and 3 bases from J, the gap between germline ends came to 16 bases. The CDR3 has 15 amino acids. CDR3 bases: TGTGCCTGGGTTGTGGGATCGGCGGACACCGGGGAGCTGTTTTTT. This sequence encodes CAWVVGSADTGELFF.